The sequence of this TCR beta chain was determined in a study of regulatory T cells in long-lasting Graves disease. Time point noted: newly diagnosed GD, antithyroid drugs for less than 3 months. There was RNA extracted from PBMCs, and the TCR library was made from it. Study outcomes and limitations: Accuracy may have suffered from the small sample size.

According to the study, TCR beta libraries were built with iRepertoire HTBI primers and CDR3-region Arm-PCR. A single record per CDR3 protein comes from TCRdb applying MiXCR to the multiplex PCR reads. Among about 400,000 distinct CDR3 sequences listed, roughly a sixth were seen once. J gave up 8 bases and V 6 bases, and 13 bases lay outside the gene matches. The CDR3 loop spans 16 amino acids. The V gene's germline CDR1 is MDHEN and CDR2 SYDVKM. This clonotype was detected ten times or more. Its antigen is unidentified. The TCR comes from a female donor with Graves disease. The source was peripheral blood mononuclear cells (PBMCs), collected at new diagnosis, from a patient treated with antithyroid drugs. The V call is TRBV28, the J call TRBJ2-1; TRBD2 matches 10 bases. Here the CDR3 DNA reads TGTGCCAGCAGCCAAAACCCTAGCGGGAGTAGGCATGAGCAGTTCTTC. Protein product: CASSQNPSGSRHEQFF.